This TCR beta chain was identified during a study of blood T cell repertoires in COVID-19. Study information: T cells, B-cell-depleted T cells, or PBMCs supplied cDNA or gDNA.

Under the authors' procedure: Reference gene primers were amplified, and this amplification served to estimate nucleated cell counts. TCRdb's copy holds only in-frame clones and misses some; the assay was immunoSEQ multiplex PCR. V and J calls and clone size are copied from that table; D and trimming were computed from the DNA. Of over 250,000 clones in the sample, 85% to 90% were seen once. Participants were aged about 18 to 100 years from roughly 25 US areas. Participant-given clinical history determined each cohort assignment. The germline V gene encodes CDR1 MNHEY and CDR2 SVGAGI. V lost 8 bases and J 3 bases, leaving 16 bases between the germline ends. This CDR3 spans 15 amino acids.

The chain links TRBV6-5 to TRBJ2-2; D is possibly TRBD2 (6 bases). This TCR was sampled from a woman aged 55-69 years in a cohort exposed to, infected with or recovered from COVID-19 (not recorded which). The sample comprised PBMCs or T cells enriched from blood (not recorded which). CDR3 residues: CASGRGARHTGELFF. DNA for the CDR3: TGTGCCAGCGGGCGGGGCGCCCGCCACACCGGGGAGCTGTTTTTT.